This TCR beta chain was captured by sequencing in a study of immune evolution from preneoplasia to lung adenocarcinoma (dated by TCRdb to the early 2020s). Regarding the research as a whole: No AAH lesions showed HLA loss of heterozygosity, compared with about 6.3% of AIS, 15% of MIA and roughly 35% of ADC lesions. Immune contexture across lung adenocarcinoma precursors and invasive adenocarcinoma was profiled using immune gene expression, TCR sequencing and multiplex immunofluorescence. Resected precursor lesions (AAH, AIS, MIA) and invasive adenocarcinomas were compared with paired morphologically normal lung tissue. The sample size was set by how many specimens were available, not by a prior power calculation. The immune data were combined with whole exome sequencing and methylation data from the same cohort of nodules. The overall cohort comprised around 55 patients with pulmonary nodules who underwent surgical resection. TCR sequencing data came from 50 to 55 patients. According to the study, around 100 samples were used for TCR sequencing. POLYSOLVER was used to infer class I HLA alleles from exome data, and LOHHLA was used to detect allele-specific HLA loss.

The research as a whole found: The highest clonality was observed in normal lung, whereas higher T cell density and diversity but lower clonality appeared to be present in later-stage lesions. Because all patients were from Japan and China, applicability to Western populations was uncertain. KRAS-mutant nodules showed the highest T cell clonality compared with EGFR-mutant or double wild-type lesions. The highest top T cell clone frequencies were observed in normal lung, and a progressive decrease in top T cell clone frequencies appeared to occur from AAH through AIS, MIA and invasive adenocarcinoma. Findings were based on association rather than direct causation; larger cohorts with long-term follow-up and longitudinal biopsies were deemed needed.

With regard to this clone: No cognate antigen has been identified for it. Per-base quality was not reported, and no clone a single base away is much larger than it.

The patients had resection in Japan or China between the mid-2010s and the late 2010s. The histologic diagnosis of each case was independently confirmed on H&E slides by two lung cancer pathologists. Premalignant or tumor cells were enriched for nucleic acid extraction by macro-dissection performed after pathologic assessment. FFPE tissue was used for DNA isolation with the AllPrep DNA/RNA FFPE Kit. The immunoSEQ hsTCRbeta Kit was used to sequence TCR beta CDR3 regions from DNA. As for the original processing: TCR sequencing data were analysed with the ImmunoSEQ Analyzer. T cell clonality was defined as 1 minus Pielou's evenness computed on productive rearrangements. T cell diversity was measured with the inverse Simpson index on productive templates. T cell density was expressed as TCR beta template counts normalized to usable DNA, with usable DNA estimated by amplifying and sequencing housekeeping genes. Two-sided Kruskal-Wallis tests were used to compare TCR metrics between histologic stages. As stored in TCRdb, this immuneACCESS dataset retains in-frame rearrangements with V and J assigned. A fraction of the clones does not appear; measured against another copy, unresolved V genes explain less than half of the discrepancy, and the remainder lacks a known reason. That table gives V, J and clone size, and the DNA gave D and trimming. The sample table holds around 12,000 clones, of which less than 85% were seen once. The top ten hold around 1.7% of the sample.

Sequencing input: FFPE minimally invasive lung adenocarcinoma tissue. Interpreted using the paper, the cell subset or site label stands for: micro-invasive lung adenocarcinoma (MIA). The TCR comes from a person aged 70 to 79 with lung adenocarcinoma.

The CDR3 reads as follows: CAAEPGGTNTGELFF. The DNA sequence is TGTGCCGCAGAGCCCGGGGGCACGAACACCGGGGAGCTGTTTTTT. Recombination linked TRBV28 to TRBJ2-2; the D call is possibly TRBD1 or TRBD2, each sharing 6 bases. Including cysteine and phenylalanine, the CDR3 has 15 amino acids. Kept here is only the CDR3 DNA, which spans 45 bases and is read in frame from base 1. The germline V gene sets CDR1 to MDHEN and CDR2 to SYDVKM. The V and J ends are trimmed by 11 bases and 0 bases, leaving 16 bases between them.